This entry lists 8 T cell receptor beta chains sequenced from one sample in a study of cytomegalovirus exposure and HLA in healthy donors. Data came from immunoSEQ multiplex PCR; TCRdb stores just in-frame clones and leaves some out. The sample has more than 150,000 clones, more than 80% seen once; the top ten hold around 6.7%. Material for sequencing was PBMCs. These receptors all stem from a man younger than 30 in good health and CMV-seropositive.

The chain combines TRBV28 with TRBJ1-2; D is unclear. Germline CDR1 MDHEN, CDR2 SYDVKM. Between the trimmed V and J ends, which lost 1 base and 1 base, there was a span of 4 bases. This CDR3 region has 13 residues. The CDR3 DNA sequence: TGTGCCAGCAGTTTATCAGTTAACTATGGCTACACCTTC. Its protein is CASSLSVNYGYTF.

V and J are TRBV19 and TRBJ2-7; a possible D gene is TRBD2 (5 bases). Trimming removed 5 bases at V and 4 bases at J, with 15 bases between. The CDR3 totals 14 residues. The V gene's germline CDR1 is LNHDA and CDR2 SQIVND (reference sequence). CDR3 region: CASSPERATYEQYF. The CDR3 region has the DNA TGTGCCAGTAGTCCAGAGAGGGCGACGTACGAGCAGTACTTC.

This clone was detected only a few times. The V and J genes are TRBV15 and TRBJ1-4; 7 nucleotides agree with TRBD1. V gave up 1 base and J gave up 8 bases; unmatched junction bases: 4. Germline V gives CDR1 LNHNV, CDR2 YYDKDF (reference sequence). The CDR3 length is 14 residues. The CDR3 DNA reads TGTGCCACCAGCAGAGGTCGACAGGGAGAAAAACTGTTTTTT. It encodes CATSRGRQGEKLFF.

The J gene is TRBJ2-7, the V gene TRBV6-6, with 12 bases matching TRBD1. The CDR3 has 14 amino acids. The V segment lost 5 bases and the J segment 4 bases; nucleotides outside the gene matches: 3. Germline V CDR1 and CDR2: MNHNY, SVGAGI (reference sequence). CDR3 DNA sequence: TGTGCCAGCAGTGGGACAGGGGGCAAATACGAGCAGTACTTC. Its translation is CASSGTGGKYEQYF.

The V gene is TRBV27, the J gene TRBJ2-7, with 9 nucleotides matching TRBD1. Germline assignment: CDR1 MNHEY and CDR2 SMNVEV (reference sequence). V gave up 4 bases and J gave up 0 bases; unmatched junction bases: 4. CDR3 length: 15 amino acids. Written as DNA, the CDR3 is TGTGCCAGCAGTTATCCGGGACAGGGCTCCTACGAGCAGTACTTC. Residues: CASSYPGQGSYEQYF.

Here the CDR3 reads CASSGARAYEQYF. The CDR3 DNA follows: TGTGCCAGCAGTGGGGCCAGAGCCTACGAGCAGTACTTC. The chain carries TRBV2 and TRBJ2-7; D not resolved. This CDR3 has 13 amino acids. Germline V CDR1 and CDR2: SNHLY, FYNNEI. Trimming left V 4 bases short and J 2 bases short, with 9 bases between.

DNA of the CDR3: TGTGCCAGCAAAACAGAAGGAAACACCATATATTTT. This translates into CASKTEGNTIYF. V gene TRBV6-1 combines with J gene TRBJ1-3; D is unresolved. Germline CDR1 reads MNHNS; CDR2 reads SASEGT. CDR3 length: 12 residues. V lost 7 bases and J lost 4, with 8 bases in between.

This chain uses TRBV7-2 with TRBJ2-6; TRBD1 is a possible D gene (5 bases). The germline V gene encodes CDR1 SGHTA and CDR2 FQGNSA. This CDR3 region has 16 residues. V was clipped by 2 bases and J by 1 base, with 9 bases between them. The CDR3 loop is CASSLQRQSGANVLTF. CDR3 coding DNA: TGTGCCAGCAGCTTACAACGACAGTCTGGGGCCAACGTCCTGACTTTC.